These 30 T cell receptor beta chains were sequenced from one sample in a study of identical twins. TCRdb called the 5' RACE reads again in MiXCR, with one record for every CDR3 protein. Of 540,000 or so distinct CDR3 sequences in the sample, about 22% are singletons; the top ten hold 0.45% to 0.5%. These data also featured in a second study, about yellow fever vaccine responses in identical twins.

The material sequenced was CD4+ T cells sorted from blood. The receptor source for this set is a young woman in good health.

In its sample, this clonotype was seen a few times. V usage is TRBV12-3 or TRBV12-4 and J usage is TRBJ1-3; D might be TRBD1 (5 bases). The CDR3 is 14 residues long. V dropped 6 bases and J dropped 0 bases, with 9 bases sitting between them. The CDR3 region has the DNA TGTGCCAGCAGCCCGGACATCTCTGGAAACACCATATATTTT. It is translated as CASSPDISGNTIYF.

This clonotype was counted only a few times. The CDR3 loop is CSAGEGLLTGELFF. DNA for the CDR3: TGCAGCGCGGGAGAGGGACTACTAACCGGGGAGCTGTTTTTT. The genes are TRBV29-1 and TRBJ2-2, with 7 nucleotides matching TRBD2. J gave up 5 bases and V 7 bases, and 10 bases lay outside the gene matches. The germline gives CDR1 SQVTM, CDR2 ANQGSEA. The CDR3 is made up of 14 amino acids.

In its sample, this clonotype was seen a few times. V is TRBV6-5 and J is TRBJ1-1; no clear D gene. CDR1 and CDR2 (germline): MNHEY, SVGAGI. V gave up 0 bases and J gave up 10 bases, with 12 bases separating them. CDR3 length: 13 amino acids. CDR3 in amino acids: CASSYSDSRRAFF. The CDR3 DNA reads TGTGCCAGCAGTTACTCGGACTCACGACGAGCTTTCTTT.

A single count supports this clonotype. V gene TRBV3-1 combines with J gene TRBJ2-7, with D possibly matching TRBD2 (6 bases). V was trimmed by 0 bases and J by 7 bases, leaving 10 bases between them. Per germline, CDR1 LGHDT and CDR2 YNNKEL (reference sequence). This CDR3 region has 13 residues. The CDR3 nucleotides read TGTGCCAGCAGCCAAGAGGAGGGGTGGGAGCAGTACTTC. Translated, it gives CASSQEEGWEQYF.

The chain employs TRBV6-6 and TRBJ2-1; D not certain. The CDR3 consists of 13 residues. Germline V gives CDR1 MNHNY, CDR2 SVGAGI (reference sequence). Trimming cost V 4 bases and J 13 bases, with 17 bases left between them. In DNA form, the CDR3 reads TGTGCCAGCAGTTCCCCTACGGCCCCCAATCAGTTCTTC. Translating it yields CASSSPTAPNQFF.

This chain uses TRBV20-1 with TRBJ2-3; 12 bases map to TRBD2. This CDR3 spans 12 amino acids. V gave up 5 bases and J gave up 8 bases; unmatched junction bases: 2. Germline lookup yields CDR1 DFQATT and CDR2 SNEGSKA (reference sequence). CDR3 in amino acids: CSARTSGATQYF. The CDR3 nucleotides read TGCAGTGCTCGGACTAGCGGGGCTACGCAGTATTTT.

The gene calls are TRBV29-1 and TRBJ1-2; 9 positions agree with TRBD1. Germline CDR1 SQVTM, CDR2 ANQGSEA. V was clipped by 6 bases and J by 5 bases; unmatched bases: 7. This CDR3 contains 13 residues. Here the CDR3 reads CSVYRGRGYGYTF. For the CDR3, the DNA is TGCAGCGTGTACAGGGGGCGGGGGTATGGCTACACCTTC.

V usage is TRBV27 and J usage is TRBJ2-4; TRBD1 agrees at 7 bases. The CDR3 totals 12 residues. CDR1 and CDR2 from the germline V gene are MNHEY and SMNVEV (reference sequence). Trimming cost V 7 bases and J 8 bases; bases outside gene matches: 5. The CDR3 coding sequence is TGTGCCAGCACCCGGACAGGTTACATTCAGTACTTC. Amino acids: CASTRTGYIQYF.

This clonotype was detected only a few times. The chain recombines TRBV7-9 with TRBJ2-5, with TRBD1 as a possible D gene (5 bases). Germline values: CDR1 SEHNR, CDR2 FQNEAQ (reference sequence). V was shortened by 2 bases and J by 1 base, with 8 bases between the two germline ends. This CDR3 is 14 amino acids long. The CDR3 spells CASSLFRVQETQYF. The CDR3 nucleotides read TGTGCCAGCAGCTTATTCAGGGTCCAAGAGACCCAGTACTTC.

The CDR3 DNA reads TGCAGCGTTGTCGGACAGGTGAACACTGAAGCTTTCTTT. It specifies CSVVGQVNTEAFF. V is TRBV29-1 and J is TRBJ1-1; 7 positions match TRBD1. Trimming took 4 bases from V and 0 from J; bases not matched to a gene: 2. CDR3 length: 13 amino acids. The germline V gene encodes CDR1 SQVTM and CDR2 ANQGSEA.

V usage is TRBV5-1 and J usage is TRBJ2-3, with TRBD2 matching over 13 bases. Losses at the gene ends were 4 bases for V and 0 bases for J; bases not matched to a gene: 5. The CDR3 runs to 17 residues. Looked up from germline, CDR1 is SGHRS and CDR2 is YFSETQ. The CDR3 nucleotides are TGCGCCAGCAGCCCAGGGACTAGCGGGATGAGCACAGATACGCAGTATTTT. It codes for CASSPGTSGMSTDTQYF.

In its sample, this clonotype was seen a few times. Its ends do not fully match the called genes, so a read error is possible. This chain uses TRBV6-1 with TRBJ2-7, with 10 bases lining up with TRBD1. This CDR3 spans 14 amino acids. Germline V gene data show CDR1 as MNHNS and CDR2 as SASEGT. The CDR3 DNA is TGCGCCAGCAGCCCGACAGGGGGCGGCTACGAGCAGTACTTC. It yields the protein CASSPTGGGYEQYF.

The gene calls are TRBV20-1 and TRBJ2-1; the D gene is possibly TRBD2 (6 bases). V was shortened by 6 bases and J by 5 bases, with 17 bases between the two germline ends. Per the germline V gene, CDR1 is DFQATT and CDR2 is SNEGSKA (reference sequence). The length of the CDR3 is 14 residues. CDR3 sequence: CSARRDLTDNEQFF. The CDR3 DNA reads TGCAGTGCGAGGAGGGACCTCACCGACAATGAGCAGTTCTTC.

This clonotype was observed many times. The chain has TRBV12-3 or TRBV12-4 and TRBJ1-1, with 8 bases that match TRBD1. The CDR3 length is 16 residues. Losses at the gene ends were 6 bases for V and 1 base for J; bases not matched to a gene: 10. CDR3 in DNA: TGTGCCAGCAGCCGAGACAGGGGAAAGGGGAACACTGAAGCTTTCTTT. Its protein is CASSRDRGKGNTEAFF.

This clonotype was recorded a few times. The chain combines TRBV5-1 with TRBJ1-1; D possibly corresponds to TRBD1 (6 bases). Trimming stripped 0 bases from V and 2 bases from J, with 11 bases between. CDR3 length: 15 amino acids. Germline V lookup: CDR1 SGHRS, CDR2 YFSETQ. The CDR3 sequence is CASSLGRTVNTEAFF. CDR3 in DNA: TGCGCCAGCAGCTTGGGAAGGACAGTTAACACTGAAGCTTTCTTT.

The V gene is TRBV12-3 or TRBV12-4, the J gene TRBJ2-6; D gene ambiguous. V lost 5 bases to trimming and J lost 4 bases, with 12 bases between them. The CDR3 contains 15 residues. CDR3 sequence (DNA): TGTGCCAGCAGTCTTCGAGTTGGAGGGGCCAACGTCCTGACTTTC. The encoded protein is CASSLRVGGANVLTF.

This clonotype was recorded a few times. The gene calls are TRBV12-3 or TRBV12-4 and TRBJ2-4, with 10 bases lining up with TRBD2. The CDR3 spans 15 residues. J lost 1 base, V lost 6 bases, and 3 bases had no gene match. CDR3 sequence: CASSPSGSAKNIQYF. The DNA for the CDR3 is TGTGCCAGCAGCCCTAGCGGGAGTGCCAAAAACATTCAGTACTTC.

CDR3 region: CASSPVPSGANVLTF. The DNA for the CDR3 is TGTGCCAGCTCACCAGTCCCCTCTGGGGCCAACGTCCTGACTTTC. V gene TRBV18 combines with J gene TRBJ2-6; D remains ambiguous. V shed 2 bases and J shed 0 bases, with 5 bases lying between them. The CDR3 runs to 15 residues. Germline V gene sequence: CDR1 KGHSH, CDR2 LQKENI.

The genes are TRBV7-6 and TRBJ2-5; D remains ambiguous. Germline-derived CDR1 and CDR2 are SGHVS and FNYEAQ. The CDR3 covers 13 residues. The V end was cut by 11 bases, the J end by 1 base, with 14 bases between. The CDR3 loop reads CASSGPTQETQYF. Here the CDR3 DNA reads TGTGCCTCCAGTGGCCCGACCCAAGAGACCCAGTACTTC.

This clonotype was seen only a few times. The CDR3 DNA follows: TGCAGTGCTAGACGACTAGCGGCACAAGATACGCAGTATTTT. Translation: CSARRLAAQDTQYF. The chain recombines TRBV20-1 with TRBJ2-3; 9 nucleotides match TRBD2. The CDR3 spans 14 residues. CDR1 and CDR2 from the germline V gene are DFQATT and SNEGSKA (reference sequence). The ends lost 2 bases at V and 5 bases at J; junction bases unmatched: 5.

This sequence joins TRBV7-2 and TRBJ1-6, with TRBD1 identical over 7 bases. This CDR3 region has 15 residues. In germline, CDR1 is SGHTA, CDR2 FQGNSA. Losses at the gene ends were 4 bases for V and 11 bases for J; bases not matched to a gene: 11. The CDR3: CASSSRPGGTTPLHF. The DNA for the CDR3 is TGTGCCAGCAGCTCGCGACCAGGGGGGACGACACCCCTCCACTTT.

The V call is TRBV12-3 or TRBV12-4, the J call TRBJ2-7, with D perhaps being TRBD1 or TRBD2 (6 bases each). This CDR3 has 13 residues. V was pared by 6 bases and J by 2 bases, with 11 bases between. The CDR3 loop reads CASSPGATYEQYF. CDR3 sequence (DNA): TGTGCCAGCAGCCCGGGGGCGACCTACGAGCAGTACTTC.

V and J are TRBV12-3 or TRBV12-4 and TRBJ1-1; 7 positions agree with TRBD1. The CDR3 totals 13 residues. V lost 10 bases and J lost 5; bases outside the gene matches: 10. The CDR3 region is CATLTGLGTEAFF. Here the CDR3 DNA reads TGTGCCACCCTGACAGGGTTGGGGACTGAAGCTTTCTTT.

This chain links TRBV12-3 or TRBV12-4 with TRBJ1-2; D may be TRBD1 (5 bases). The CDR3 loop spans 15 amino acids. Between the trimmed V and J ends, which lost 6 bases and 4 bases, there was a span of 18 bases. The CDR3 bases are TGTGCCAGCAGGACAGACAGAGAGAGGATCTATGGCTACACCTTC. Its translation: CASRTDRERIYGYTF.

This clonotype was seen repeatedly, ten times or more. CDR3 protein: CASSLPPNTGELFF. CDR3 in DNA: TGTGCCAGCAGTTTACCACCCAACACCGGGGAGCTGTTTTTT. This sequence joins TRBV12-3 or TRBV12-4 and TRBJ2-2, with D uncertain. V was clipped by 2 bases and J by 2 bases, with 6 bases between them. There are 14 residues in the CDR3.

The rearrangement uses TRBV29-1 and TRBJ2-2, with 7 bases identical to TRBD2. The CDR3 runs 11 residues. Germline trimming cut 6 bases from V and 9 bases from J; bases unmatched to any gene: 4. Germline CDR1 reads SQVTM; CDR2 reads ANQGSEA. DNA of the CDR3: TGCAGCGTGCGGCGGGAGTGGGAGCTGTTTTTT. Its translation is CSVRREWELFF.

This chain uses TRBV7-2 with TRBJ2-2; D not certain. Trimming shortened V by 5 bases and J by 5 bases, and 9 bases separated the two germline ends. The V gene's germline CDR1 is SGHTA and CDR2 FQGNSA. This CDR3 has 13 amino acids. The CDR3 reads CASSPRVTGELFF. The CDR3 region has the DNA TGTGCCAGCAGCCCTCGAGTTACCGGGGAGCTGTTTTTT.

This chain joins TRBV5-1 and TRBJ1-5; a possible D gene is TRBD1 (5 bases). CDR3 length: 17 amino acids. Germline V gene lookup returns CDR1 SGHRS and CDR2 YFSETQ. Trimming removed 3 bases at V and 4 bases at J, with 20 bases between. CDR3 coding DNA: TGCGCCAGCAGCTCGTATCCTCTCGGGGGTGGGAATCAGCCCCAGCATTTT. It specifies CASSSYPLGGGNQPQHF.

The chain links TRBV12-3 or TRBV12-4 to TRBJ2-5, with 7 bases aligning to TRBD1. The CDR3 spans 14 residues. The V gene end was trimmed by 5 bases and the J gene end by 4 bases; junction bases not matched to a gene: 7. CDR3 region: CASSTTGVRETQYF. CDR3 nucleotides: TGTGCCAGCAGTACAACAGGGGTGCGAGAGACCCAGTACTTC.

The chain uses TRBV15 and TRBJ2-5; D not resolved. Germline CDR1 reads LNHNV; CDR2 reads YYDKDF (reference sequence). Trimming took 1 base from V and 2 from J, leaving 14 bases between them. This CDR3 spans 16 amino acids. The CDR3 sequence: CATSRVGRLEQETQYF. As DNA, the CDR3 is TGTGCCACCAGCAGAGTGGGTAGACTCGAACAAGAGACCCAGTACTTC.